This T cell receptor (beta chain) was sequenced in a study of T-cell reconstitution after alpha-beta-depleted transplantation in children. In this sample, this clonotype turned up many times. Molecular barcoding with unique molecular identifiers was used for the TCRbeta library. TCRdb re-derived calls from the PCR reads in MiXCR, one entry per CDR3 protein. The sample lists under 300,000 distinct CDR3 sequences, 9.7% seen once, with 5.1% in the top ten. This CDR3 spans 13 amino acids. CDR1 and CDR2 from the germline V gene are LNHDA and SQIVND (reference sequence). V dropped 3 bases and J dropped 4 bases, with 9 bases sitting between them.

The sequenced sample was PBMCs from the stem cell graft donor, obtained from the stem cell graft. This TCR came from a human donor who donated a stem cell graft to a child with SCID. The chain has TRBV19 and TRBJ1-1; D ambiguous. CDR3 nucleotides: TGTGCCAGTAGTATTTTGCGAGGCACTGAAGCTTTCTTT. Protein sequence: CASSILRGTEAFF. The full variable domain, in which reference TRBV19 and TRBJ1-1 provide the parts outside the CDR3, is DGGITQSPKYLFRKEGQNVTLSCEQNLNHDAMYWYRQDPGQGLRLIYYSQIVNDFQKGDIAEGYSVSREKKESFPLTVTSAQKNPTAFYLCASSILRGTEAFFGQGTRLTVV.